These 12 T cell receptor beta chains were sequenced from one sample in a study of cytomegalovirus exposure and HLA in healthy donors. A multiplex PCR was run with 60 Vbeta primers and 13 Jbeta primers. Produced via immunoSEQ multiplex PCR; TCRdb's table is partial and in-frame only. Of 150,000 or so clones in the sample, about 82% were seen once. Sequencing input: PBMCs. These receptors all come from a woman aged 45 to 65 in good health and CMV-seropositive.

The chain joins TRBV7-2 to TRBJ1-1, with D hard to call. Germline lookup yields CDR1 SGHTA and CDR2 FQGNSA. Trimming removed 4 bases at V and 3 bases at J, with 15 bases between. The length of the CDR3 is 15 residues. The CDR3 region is CASSSLFGTHTEAFF. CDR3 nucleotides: TGTGCCAGCAGCTCCCTGTTTGGCACCCACACTGAAGCTTTCTTT.

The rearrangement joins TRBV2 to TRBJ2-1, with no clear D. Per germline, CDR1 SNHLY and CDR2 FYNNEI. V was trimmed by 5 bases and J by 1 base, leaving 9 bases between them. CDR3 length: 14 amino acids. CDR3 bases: TGTGCCAGCAGTAGTGTGAGATCCTACAATGAGCAGTTCTTC. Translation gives CASSSVRSYNEQFF.

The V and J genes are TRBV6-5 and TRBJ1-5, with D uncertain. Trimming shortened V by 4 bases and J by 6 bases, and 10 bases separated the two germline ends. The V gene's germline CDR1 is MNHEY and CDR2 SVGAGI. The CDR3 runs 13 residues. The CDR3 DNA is TGTGCCAGCAGTTCGCATAGTCGTCAGCCCCAGCATTTT. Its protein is CASSSHSRQPQHF.

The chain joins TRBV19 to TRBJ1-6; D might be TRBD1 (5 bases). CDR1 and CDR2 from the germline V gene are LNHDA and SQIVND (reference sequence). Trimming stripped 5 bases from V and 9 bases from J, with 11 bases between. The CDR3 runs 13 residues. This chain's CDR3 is CASSPGTFSPLHF. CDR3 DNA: TGTGCCAGTAGTCCTGGGACTTTTTCACCCCTCCACTTT.

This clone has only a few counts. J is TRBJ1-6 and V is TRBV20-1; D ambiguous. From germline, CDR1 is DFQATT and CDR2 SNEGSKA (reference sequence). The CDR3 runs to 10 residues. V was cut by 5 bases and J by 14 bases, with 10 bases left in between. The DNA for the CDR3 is TGCAGTGCTCCTTACGGTTCCCTCCACTTT. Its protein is CSAPYGSLHF.

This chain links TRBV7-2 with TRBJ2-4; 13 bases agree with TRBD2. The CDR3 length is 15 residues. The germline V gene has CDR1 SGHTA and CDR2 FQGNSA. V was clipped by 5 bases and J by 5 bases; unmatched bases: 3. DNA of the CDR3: TGTGCCAGCAGCCGGACTAGCGGGAGCGAAAACATTCAGTACTTC. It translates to CASSRTSGSENIQYF.

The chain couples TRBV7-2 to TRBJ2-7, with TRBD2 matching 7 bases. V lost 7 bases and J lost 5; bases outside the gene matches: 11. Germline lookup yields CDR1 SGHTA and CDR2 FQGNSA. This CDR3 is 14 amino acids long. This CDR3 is CASTVGGSIDEQYF. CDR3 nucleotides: TGTGCCAGCACCGTCGGCGGGAGTATCGACGAGCAGTACTTC.

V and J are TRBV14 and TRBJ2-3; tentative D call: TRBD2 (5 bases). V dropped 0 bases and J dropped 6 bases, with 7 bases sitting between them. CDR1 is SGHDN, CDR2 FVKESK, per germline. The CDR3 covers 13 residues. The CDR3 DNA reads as TGTGCCAGCAGCCAAGAGAGGGCCGATACGCAGTATTTT. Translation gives CASSQERADTQYF.

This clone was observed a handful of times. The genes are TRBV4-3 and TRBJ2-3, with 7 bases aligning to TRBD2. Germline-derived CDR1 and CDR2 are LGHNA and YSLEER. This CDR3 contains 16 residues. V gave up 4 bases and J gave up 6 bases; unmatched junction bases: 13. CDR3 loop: CASSPGGRRQVDTQYF. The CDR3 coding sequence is TGCGCCAGCAGCCCCGGGGGGAGGCGCCAGGTGGATACGCAGTATTTT.

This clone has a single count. In nucleotides, the CDR3 is TGTGCCAGCAGTTTATGGACTAGCGGATCCGGGGAGCTGTTTTTT. It is translated as CASSLWTSGSGELFF. The V and J genes are TRBV28 and TRBJ2-2; 9 bases match TRBD2. Germline V gene data show CDR1 as MDHEN and CDR2 as SYDVKM. This CDR3 is built from 15 residues. The V and J ends lost 0 bases and 6 bases, in that order; junction bases with no gene match: 2.

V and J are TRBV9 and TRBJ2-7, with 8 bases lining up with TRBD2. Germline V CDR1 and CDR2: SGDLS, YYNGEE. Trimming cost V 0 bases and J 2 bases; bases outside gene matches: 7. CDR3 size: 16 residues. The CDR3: CASSVGPTSDTYEQYF. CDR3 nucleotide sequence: TGTGCCAGCAGCGTAGGTCCGACTAGCGATACCTACGAGCAGTACTTC.

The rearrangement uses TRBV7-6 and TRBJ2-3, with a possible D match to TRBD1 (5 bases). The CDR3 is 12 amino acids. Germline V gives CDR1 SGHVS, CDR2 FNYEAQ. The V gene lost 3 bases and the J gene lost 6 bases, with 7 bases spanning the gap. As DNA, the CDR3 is TGTGCCAGCAGCTTGTCAGGGGATACGCAGTATTTT. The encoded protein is CASSLSGDTQYF.